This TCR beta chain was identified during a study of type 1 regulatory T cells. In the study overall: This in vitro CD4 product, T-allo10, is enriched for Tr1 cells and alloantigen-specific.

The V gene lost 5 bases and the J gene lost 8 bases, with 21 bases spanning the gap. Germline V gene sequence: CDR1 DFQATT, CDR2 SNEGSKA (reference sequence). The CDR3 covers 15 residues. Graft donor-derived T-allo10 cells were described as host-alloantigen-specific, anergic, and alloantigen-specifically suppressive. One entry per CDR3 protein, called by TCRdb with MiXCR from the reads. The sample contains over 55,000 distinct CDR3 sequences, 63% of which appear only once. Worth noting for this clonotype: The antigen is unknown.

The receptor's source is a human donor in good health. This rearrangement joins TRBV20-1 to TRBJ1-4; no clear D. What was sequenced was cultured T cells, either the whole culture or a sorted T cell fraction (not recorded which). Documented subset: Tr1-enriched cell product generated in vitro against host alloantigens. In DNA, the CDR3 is TGCAGTGCTCCCCGCTGGGCGACGGCTGGGGAAAAACTGTTTTTT. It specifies CSAPRWATAGEKLFF.